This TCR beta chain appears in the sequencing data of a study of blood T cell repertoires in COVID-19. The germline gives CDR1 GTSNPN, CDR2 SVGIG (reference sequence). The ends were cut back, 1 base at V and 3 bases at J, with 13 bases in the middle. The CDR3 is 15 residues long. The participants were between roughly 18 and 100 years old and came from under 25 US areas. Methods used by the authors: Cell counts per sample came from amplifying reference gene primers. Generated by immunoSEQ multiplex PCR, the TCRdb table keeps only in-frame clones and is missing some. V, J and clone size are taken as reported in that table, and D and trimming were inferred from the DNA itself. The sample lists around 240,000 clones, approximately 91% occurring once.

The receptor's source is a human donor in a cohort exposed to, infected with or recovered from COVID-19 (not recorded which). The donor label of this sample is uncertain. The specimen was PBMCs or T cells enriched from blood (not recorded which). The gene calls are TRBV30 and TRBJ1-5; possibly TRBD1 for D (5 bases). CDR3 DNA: TGTGCCTGGAGTGACCTCGGGGGGATCAATCAGCCCCAGCATTTT. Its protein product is CAWSDLGGINQPQHF.